Listed below are T cell receptor beta chains from one sample, sequenced in a study of CD8 T cells in ankylosing spondylitis. TCRdb re-analysed the 5' RACE reads in MiXCR, keeping a single row per CDR3 protein. The sample lists around 340,000 distinct CDR3 sequences; approximately 22% were seen once. Sequencing used blood, either unsorted or a sorted T cell fraction (not recorded which). All receptors derive from a male donor with ankylosing spondylitis or in good health (not recorded which). Both conserved end residues are part of each CDR3. A D gene is named only where the DNA matches it firmly. Rows give clone size only sometimes, using once, few, many, or a class for an expanded clone.

J,length,D,size,V,CDR3,DNA
TRBJ2-3,14,TRBD2,.,TRBV10-3,CAISEGETSDTQYF,TGTGCCATCAGTGAGGGAGAGACTAGCGATACGCAGTATTTT
TRBJ2-7,15,TRBD1,few,TRBV28,CASSLLQGDPYEQYF,TGTGCCAGCAGTTTGCTGCAGGGGGACCCCTACGAGCAGTACTTC
TRBJ2-7,15,TRBD2,.,TRBV18,CASSPGGTADYEQYF,TGTGCCAGCTCACCCGGGGGGACGGCAGACTACGAGCAGTACTTC
TRBJ2-3,16,TRBD2,few,TRBV6-4,CASSDGTSVSTDTQYF,TGTGCCAGCAGTGACGGGACTAGCGTAAGCACAGATACGCAGTATTTT
TRBJ2-7,11,.,.,TRBV7-9,CVSSDSYEQYF,TGTGTTTCCTCTGACTCCTACGAGCAGTACTTC
TRBJ2-3,14,.,.,TRBV3-1,CASSQLPSTDTQYF,TGTGCCAGCAGCCAGTTACCAAGCACAGATACGCAGTATTTT
TRBJ2-1,14,.,.,TRBV29-1,CSVGGGQRYNEQFF,TGCAGCGTGGGAGGGGGACAGAGGTACAATGAGCAGTTCTTC
TRBJ2-1,16,.,many,TRBV5-1,CASSLDRRNSYNEQFF,TGCGCCAGCAGCTTGGATAGACGGAACTCCTACAATGAGCAGTTCTTC
TRBJ2-7,14,.,few,TRBV12-3/TRBV12-4,CASGKVINSYEQYF,TGTGCCAGCGGGAAGGTGATCAACTCCTACGAGCAGTACTTC
TRBJ2-6,18,TRBD1,.,TRBV12-3/TRBV12-4,CTLQLPFGQGSGANVLTF,TGTACCCTCCAGTTACCCTTCGGACAGGGAAGTGGGGCCAACGTCCTGACTTTC
TRBJ1-5,16,.,few,TRBV7-8,CASSPLVPINNQPQHF,TGTGCCAGCAGCCCCCTGGTTCCAATAAACAATCAGCCCCAGCATTTT
TRBJ2-7,15,TRBD1,.,TRBV7-9,CASSPAWDSPYEQYF,TGTGCCAGCAGCCCCGCTTGGGACAGTCCGTACGAGCAGTACTTC
TRBJ2-1,16,TRBD1,.,TRBV5-4,CASSLLWGQGYNEQFF,TGTGCCAGCAGCTTGTTATGGGGACAGGGTTACAATGAGCAGTTCTTC
TRBJ2-1,16,TRBD2,.,TRBV7-7,CASSLELAGGPNEQFF,TGTGCCAGCAGCTTAGAACTAGCGGGGGGGCCTAATGAGCAGTTCTTC
TRBJ1-4,14,.,.,TRBV12-3/TRBV12-4,CASSGVDTNEKLFF,TGTGCCAGCAGTGGAGTTGACACTAATGAAAAACTGTTTTTT
TRBJ2-1,17,TRBD1,.,TRBV11-2,CASSLDVGQGAVNEQFF,TGTGCCAGCAGCTTAGATGTTGGACAGGGGGCGGTCAATGAGCAGTTCTTC
TRBJ2-1,15,.,few,TRBV7-2,CASSIGAFSYNEQFF,TGTGCCAGCAGCATCGGGGCCTTCTCCTACAATGAGCAGTTCTTC
TRBJ2-3,13,.,few,TRBV10-3,CAISEAGSDTQYF,TGTGCCATCAGTGAGGCCGGGTCAGATACGCAGTATTTT
TRBJ2-3,15,.,.,TRBV7-9,CASSFPKGGPDTQYF,TGTGCCAGCAGCTTCCCCAAGGGGGGCCCAGATACGCAGTATTTT
TRBJ2-2,16,TRBD1,few,TRBV12-3/TRBV12-4,CASRGPPGGLTGELFF,TGTGCCAGCAGGGGCCCGCCAGGGGGCCTGACCGGGGAGCTGTTTTTT
TRBJ2-3,16,.,.,TRBV18,CASSPPGGRARDTQYF,TGTGCCAGCTCACCACCTGGAGGCAGGGCGAGAGATACGCAGTATTTT
TRBJ2-7,15,TRBD2,once,TRBV20-1,CSARDLGLAPPEQYF,TGCAGTGCTAGAGATCTCGGACTAGCGCCTCCCGAGCAGTACTTC
TRBJ2-1,14,TRBD2,.,TRBV27,CASRWTSGHNEQFF,TGTGCCAGCAGATGGACTAGCGGGCACAATGAGCAGTTCTTC
TRBJ2-5,12,.,few,TRBV15,CATQDGGKTQYF,TGTGCCACCCAAGATGGTGGAAAGACCCAGTACTTC
TRBJ2-2,16,.,few,TRBV15,CATSSPQGRGTGELFF,TGTGCCACCAGCAGTCCCCAGGGTAGGGGCACCGGGGAGCTGTTTTTT
TRBJ2-7,13,TRBD1,.,TRBV2,CASSDRGTYEQYF,TGTGCCAGCAGTGACAGGGGGACCTACGAGCAGTACTTC
TRBJ2-7,15,TRBD1,few,TRBV18,CASSPLGAGGYEQYF,TGTGCCAGCTCACCACTGGGGGCAGGGGGCTACGAGCAGTACTTC
TRBJ2-7,16,.,few,TRBV6-1,CASSSVRQSLYAEQYF,TGTGCCAGCAGCTCCGTAAGACAGAGTCTTTACGCCGAGCAGTACTTC
TRBJ1-1,14,.,.,TRBV6-5,CASSYGIGINEAFF,TGTGCCAGCAGTTACGGAATAGGGATAAATGAAGCTTTCTTT
TRBJ2-3,18,.,few,TRBV10-3,CAIMNPTAIEPDTDTQYF,TGTGCCATCATGAACCCGACAGCTATTGAACCTGACACAGATACGCAGTATTTT
TRBJ2-5,13,.,.,TRBV12-3/TRBV12-4,CASALGRRETQYF,TGTGCCAGCGCCCTCGGGCGCCGGGAGACCCAGTACTTC
TRBJ1-2,16,TRBD1,.,TRBV12-3/TRBV12-4,CASSLDATGGPYGYTF,TGTGCCAGCAGTTTAGACGCGACAGGGGGGCCCTATGGCTACACCTTC
TRBJ2-7,14,.,.,TRBV10-3,CATGGGESSYEQYF,TGTGCCACAGGGGGAGGGGAGAGCTCCTACGAGCAGTACTTC
TRBJ2-3,13,.,.,TRBV19,CASSTMGTDTQYF,TGTGCCAGTAGTACGATGGGCACAGATACGCAGTATTTT